This T cell receptor beta chain comes out of a study of OX40 agonist ivuxolimab in advanced cancers. At the level of the whole study: Ivuxolimab, which targeted the costimulatory receptor OX40 (CD134), was an agonistic, fully human IgG2 monoclonal antibody. Intravenous ivuxolimab was administered to patients every 2 weeks at six dose levels: 0.01, 0.1, 0.3, 1.5, 3 and 10 mg/kg. Of the roughly 54 dose-escalation patients, hepatocellular carcinoma was present in about 20, melanoma in approximately 15, renal cell carcinoma in 9 and head and neck cancer in 9. In the dose-escalation cohort, around 80% of patients were male, and the mean age was roughly 56 years with a range of about 20 to 80. Prior anti-PD-1, anti-PD-L1 or anti-CTLA-4 therapy was permitted, and checkpoint inhibitors had been received by less than 45% of dose-escalation patients. Three dose-escalation patients achieved partial responses, one with hepatocellular carcinoma and two with cutaneous melanoma. Peripheral TCRbeta sequencing was intended to test whether TCR sequence diversity was altered and clonal T-cell expansion was caused by ivuxolimab. The monotherapy dose-escalation portion (N = 52 patients) of the phase I ivuxolimab trial is reported in the paper. The paper's findings and limits, for the study overall: Low levels of normalized T-cell clonal expansion were also seen in some nonresponding patients. After ivuxolimab, expanded clones were on average more numerous among CD8+ T cells than among CD4+ T cells. Clonal expansion of both CD4+ and CD8+ blood T cells was observed from baseline to week 6 at doses 0.1 to 3.0 mg/kg. The antigen specificity of the peripheral T cells that underwent clonal expansion was not determined. In the 0.1-3.0 mg/kg groups, partial responders were among the patients with the lowest normalized peripheral clonal expansion, particularly in CD8+ T cells.

The trial excluded patients who had a history of autoimmune disease or who were on systemic immunosuppression. Peripheral blood for TCR sequencing was drawn from every dose cohort at baseline, at cycle 4 day 1 and at cycle 7 day 1. The samples were taken from a phase I, first-in-human, multicenter, open-label dose-escalation trial of ivuxolimab. Adults with locally advanced or metastatic head and neck squamous cell, hepatocellular, melanoma or renal cell carcinoma were enrolled in the trial. CD4+ and CD8+ T cells were sorted separately from peripheral blood before TCR sequencing. Genomic DNA was isolated from the sorted cells so that the TCRbeta CDR3 region could be sequenced. TCRbeta CDR3 regions were sequenced using the immunoSEQ Assay. The table was pulled from immuneACCESS by TCRdb, which kept in-frame rearrangements only. Such tables lose some clones; where checked, under half of the loss comes from unresolved V genes, and the rest has no known cause. Across this sample there are 20,000 to 25,000 clones, with approximately 89% seen only once. The ten largest account for around 15% of the sample.

On this clone itself: Its antigen is currently not known. Per-nucleotide qualities are absent, and no much larger clonotype sits a single base away.

The CDR3 goes from the cysteine to the phenylalanine over 15 residues. Only the CDR3 DNA is retained, 45 bases long and in frame from the first base. The germline V gene sets CDR1 to MNHEY and CDR2 to SVGAGI. The junction carries 11 bases between V and J, which are trimmed by 2 bases and 3 bases respectively. The specimen comprised CD4+ or CD8+ T cells sorted from blood, sampled in a trial of the OX40 agonist ivuxolimab. The clonotype comes from an adult with an advanced solid tumor such as melanoma, head and neck, liver or kidney cancer. The rearrangement combines TRBV6-5 with TRBJ2-1; tentative D gene TRBD2, with 6 bases matching. The nucleotides are TGTGCCAGCAGTTACGGTGGGGACTTCTACAATGAGCAGTTCTTC. Its amino acids are CASSYGGDFYNEQFF.